The clone carrying this T cell receptor (beta chain) was observed at least ten times. Germline CDR1 is SEHNR and CDR2 is FQNEAQ (reference sequence). With 0 bases clipped from V and 3 bases from J, the junction kept 10 bases outside the gene matches. The CDR3 has 17 amino acids. Noted time point: newly diagnosed GD, antithyroid drugs for less than 3 months. There was RNA extracted from PBMCs, and the TCR library was made from it. Sequencing libraries for TCR beta were prepared with iRepertoire HTBI primers and Arm-PCR of CDR3 regions. MiXCR, applied by TCRdb to the multiplex PCR reads, yields one record per CDR3 protein. The data hold roughly 250,000 distinct CDR3 sequences, with about 20% observed a single time. The data were taken from a study of regulatory T cells in long-lasting Graves disease. The sample was also linked to a second study, of T cells in Graves' hyperthyroidism and ophthalmopathy.

The sequence was obtained from a woman in her twenties or thirties with Graves disease. The chain has TRBV7-9 and TRBJ1-2; 7 bases are a match to TRBD1. Sample: peripheral blood mononuclear cells (PBMCs), taken at new diagnosis, from a patient treated with antithyroid drugs. CDR3 coding DNA: TGTGCCAGCAGCTTAGCGAAGAGACAGGGACTTGACTATGGCTACACCTTC. This encodes CASSLAKRQGLDYGYTF.